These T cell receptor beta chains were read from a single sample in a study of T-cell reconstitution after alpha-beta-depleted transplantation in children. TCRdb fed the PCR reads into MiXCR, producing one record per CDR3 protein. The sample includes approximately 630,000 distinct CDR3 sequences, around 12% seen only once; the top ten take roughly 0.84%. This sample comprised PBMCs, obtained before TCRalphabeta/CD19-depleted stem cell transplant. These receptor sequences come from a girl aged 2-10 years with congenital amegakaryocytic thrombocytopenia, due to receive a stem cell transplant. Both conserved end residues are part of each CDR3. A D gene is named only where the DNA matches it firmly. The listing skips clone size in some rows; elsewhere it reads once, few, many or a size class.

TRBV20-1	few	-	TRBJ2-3	TGCAGTGCTAGGGGGGGCGCAGGAAGCACAGATACGCAGTATTTT	CSARGGAGSTDTQYF
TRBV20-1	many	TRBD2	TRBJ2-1	TGCAGTGCTAGAACCCCGACTAGCGAGGAGCAGTTCTTC	CSARTPTSEEQFF
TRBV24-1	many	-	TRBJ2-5	TGTGCCACCAGTGATTTCAACAGGGAGACCCAGTACTTC	CATSDFNRETQYF
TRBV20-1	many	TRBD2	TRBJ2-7	TGCAGTGCTAGAGATCCCACAACTAGCGTTAATTCCTACGAGCAGTACTTC	CSARDPTTSVNSYEQYF
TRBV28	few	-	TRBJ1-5	TGTGCCAGCATCCCGCAGGGGAGCAATCAGCCCCAGCATTTT	CASIPQGSNQPQHF
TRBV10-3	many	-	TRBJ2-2	TGTGCCATCAGTGAGCCCGGAGCGAACACCGGGGAGCTGTTTTTT	CAISEPGANTGELFF
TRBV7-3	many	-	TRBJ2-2	TGTGCCAGCAGCCCGAAAGAAAATACGAACACCGGGGAGCTGTTTTTT	CASSPKENTNTGELFF
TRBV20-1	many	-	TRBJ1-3	TGCAGTGCGCCCCTTTCTGGGAACACCATATATTTT	CSAPLSGNTIYF
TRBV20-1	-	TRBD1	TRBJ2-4	TGCAGTGCTACCTCCAGGGACAGCGCCATACAAAACATTCAGTACTTC	CSATSRDSAIQNIQYF
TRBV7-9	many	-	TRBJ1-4	TGTGCCAGCAGCTTAGTATGGAGGGAGGAAAAACTGTTTTTT	CASSLVWREEKLFF
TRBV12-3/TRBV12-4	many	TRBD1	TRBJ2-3	TGTGCCAGCACCGTAACAGGGGAGGATACGCAGTATTTT	CASTVTGEDTQYF
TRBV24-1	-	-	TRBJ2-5	TGTGCCACCAGTGATTTCGAGGAATCAGAGACCCAGTACTTC	CATSDFEESETQYF
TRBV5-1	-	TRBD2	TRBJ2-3	TGCGCCAGCAGCTTGGTCCTAGCGGGAGTTGACACAGATACGCAGTATTTT	CASSLVLAGVDTDTQYF
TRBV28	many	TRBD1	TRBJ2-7	TGTGCCAGCAGTTTCCGACAGGGCCACGAGCAGTACTTC	CASSFRQGHEQYF
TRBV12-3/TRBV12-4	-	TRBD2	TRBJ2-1	TGTGCCAGCGGTAGAATAGCGGGAGGGCCGGGGAATGAGCAGTTCTTC	CASGRIAGGPGNEQFF
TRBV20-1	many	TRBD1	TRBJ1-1	TGCAGTGCTAGAGACTATCGACAGGGAGACACTGAAGCTTTCTTT	CSARDYRQGDTEAFF
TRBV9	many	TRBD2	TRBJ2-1	TGTGCCAGCAGCGCCTCCCGGACTAGCGGGAGTCGCAATGAGCAGTTCTTC	CASSASRTSGSRNEQFF
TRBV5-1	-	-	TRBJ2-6	TGCGCCAGCCACATATCGGGACACGGCTCTGGGGCCAACGTCCTGACTTTC	CASHISGHGSGANVLTF
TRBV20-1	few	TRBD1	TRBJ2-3	TGCAGTGCTCATACCGGGACAGGGACAGCAGATACGCAGTATTTT	CSAHTGTGTADTQYF
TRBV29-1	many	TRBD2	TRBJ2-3	TGCAGCGTTGAAGATTGGGGACTAGCGGGAGGGCCAGATACGCAGTATTTT	CSVEDWGLAGGPDTQYF
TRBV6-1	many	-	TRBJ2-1	TGTGCCAGCAGTGAAATGGGCCCGGCGGGGAATGAGCAGTTCTTC	CASSEMGPAGNEQFF
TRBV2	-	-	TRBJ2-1	TGTGCCAGCAGTGAACTGGCAACCTACAATGAGCAGTTCTTC	CASSELATYNEQFF
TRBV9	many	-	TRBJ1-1	TGTGCCAGCAGCGACGGACGAGGTGCTGGCACTGAAGCTTTCTTT	CASSDGRGAGTEAFF
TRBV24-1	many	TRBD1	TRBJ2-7	TGTGCCACCAGTGACACCGGGACAGAAGACGAGCAGTACTTC	CATSDTGTEDEQYF
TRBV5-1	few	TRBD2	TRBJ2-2	TGCGCCAGCAGCCCGGTCCCTAGCGGGAGGTCGAACACCGGGGAGCTGTTTTTT	CASSPVPSGRSNTGELFF
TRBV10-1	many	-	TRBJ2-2	TGCGCCAGCAGTGAGATTGGCACCTTGAACACCGGGGAGCTGTTTTTT	CASSEIGTLNTGELFF
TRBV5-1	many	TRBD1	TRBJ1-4	TGCGCCAGCAGCTTTAACAGGGGGCCGTCTAATGAAAAACTGTTTTTT	CASSFNRGPSNEKLFF
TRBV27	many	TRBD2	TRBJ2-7	TGTGCGACACGAGGGACTAGTACCTACGAGCAGTACTTC	CATRGTSTYEQYF
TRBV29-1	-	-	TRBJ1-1	TGCAGCGTTGAAGATCGGTTCGGAGAAACTGAAGCTTTCTTT	CSVEDRFGETEAFF
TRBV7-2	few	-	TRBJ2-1	TGTGCCAGCACCTGGGGGCGAGATGAGCAGTTCTTC	CASTWGRDEQFF
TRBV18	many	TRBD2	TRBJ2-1	TGTGCCAGCTCACCTATAGGACTAGCGGGAGTCAATGAGCAGTTCTTC	CASSPIGLAGVNEQFF
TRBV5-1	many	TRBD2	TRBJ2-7	TGCGCCAGCAGCAGAGCCTGGACTAGCGGAAACGAGCAGTACTTC	CASSRAWTSGNEQYF
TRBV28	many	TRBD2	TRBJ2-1	TGTGCCAGCAGTTTTCGTCCCTACCGACTAGCTGGGGATGAGCAGTTCTTC	CASSFRPYRLAGDEQFF
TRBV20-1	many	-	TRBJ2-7	TGCAGTGCTAGCAGCGGAGCCAACTACGAGCAGTACTTC	CSASSGANYEQYF
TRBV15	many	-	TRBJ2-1	TGTGCCACCAGCAGAGATCCGGGACCATCCTACAATGAGCAGTTCTTC	CATSRDPGPSYNEQFF
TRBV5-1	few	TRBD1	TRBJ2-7	TGCGCCAGCAGCTTGGGGACAGGGGGATTGGGGGAGCAGTACTTC	CASSLGTGGLGEQYF
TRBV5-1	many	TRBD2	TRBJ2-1	TGCGCCAGCAGCGCAGGGACTAGCGGGGAGACCTACAATGAGCAGTTCTTC	CASSAGTSGETYNEQFF
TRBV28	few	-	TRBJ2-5	TGTGCCAGCAGATCCTTCCGCCATGGCCTCCAAGAGACCCAGTACTTC	CASRSFRHGLQETQYF
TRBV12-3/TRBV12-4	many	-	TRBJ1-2	TGTGCCAGCAGTTACGCTCCTCAATCTAACTATGGCTACACCTTC	CASSYAPQSNYGYTF
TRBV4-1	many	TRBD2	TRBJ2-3	TGCGCCAGCAGCCAGGACCAAGCGGGAATTGGGGATACGCAGTATTTT	CASSQDQAGIGDTQYF
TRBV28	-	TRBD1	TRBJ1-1	TGTGCCAGCAGTTGGCCGACAGGGCGAACTGAAGCTTTCTTT	CASSWPTGRTEAFF
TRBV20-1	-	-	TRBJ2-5	TGCAGCGTGGATGGGGCTAGCCAAGAGACCCAGTCCTTC	CSVDGASQETQSF
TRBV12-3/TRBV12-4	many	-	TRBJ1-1	TGTGCCAGCAGTTTAGGAGGGGTTGCTTTCTTT	CASSLGGVAFF
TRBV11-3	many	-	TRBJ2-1	TGTGCCAGCAGCCAAACGACAGGTCGTGAATCTAAGTACAATGAGCAGTTCTTC	CASSQTTGRESKYNEQFF
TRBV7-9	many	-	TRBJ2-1	TGTGCCAGCAGCCCGTCGGGTAGGGTCTCCGAGCAGTTCTTC	CASSPSGRVSEQFF
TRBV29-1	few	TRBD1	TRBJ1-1	TGCAGCGTTGTGGCAGGGGGTGAAGCTTTCTTT	CSVVAGGEAFF
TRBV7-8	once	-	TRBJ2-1	TGTGCCAGCAGCCCCCGAAACAGGGGAGGGGATGAGCAGTTCTTC	CASSPRNRGGDEQFF
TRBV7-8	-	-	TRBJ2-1	TGTGCCAGCAGCCCCGGGGTGGGTACCCACAATGAGCAGTTCTTC	CASSPGVGTHNEQFF
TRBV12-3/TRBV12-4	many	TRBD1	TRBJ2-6	TGTGCCAGCAGTTTAAACAGGGGCTCTGGGGCCAACGTCCTGACTTTC	CASSLNRGSGANVLTF
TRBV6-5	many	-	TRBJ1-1	TGTGCCAGCGGGGGGTTCGGGACTGAAGCTTTCTTT	CASGGFGTEAFF
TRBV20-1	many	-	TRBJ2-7	TGCAGTGCTAGAGGGAACGAGCAGTACTTC	CSARGNEQYF
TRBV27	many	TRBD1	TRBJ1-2	TGTGCCAGCAGCCTGAGCCAGGGGGACTATGGCTACACCTTC	CASSLSQGDYGYTF
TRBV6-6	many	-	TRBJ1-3	TGTGCCAGCAGCCGGGGACAAATTGGAAACACCATATATTTT	CASSRGQIGNTIYF
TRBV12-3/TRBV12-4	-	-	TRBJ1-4	TGTGCCAGCAGTTTATTCAAAAATGAAAAACTGTTTTTT	CASSLFKNEKLFF
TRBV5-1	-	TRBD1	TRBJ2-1	TGCGCCAGCAGCCCGGGACAGAACTACAATGAGCAGTTCTTC	CASSPGQNYNEQFF
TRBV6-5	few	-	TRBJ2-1	TGTGCCAGCAGTTTTAGTAAGGTTGGGTACAATGAGCAGTTCTTC	CASSFSKVGYNEQFF
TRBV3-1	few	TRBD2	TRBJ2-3	TGTGCCAGTCAACTAGCGGGAGAGGTAGATACGCAGTATTTT	CASQLAGEVDTQYF
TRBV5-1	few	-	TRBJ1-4	TGCGCCAGCAGCTTGACAGGTGAAAAACTGTTTTTT	CASSLTGEKLFF
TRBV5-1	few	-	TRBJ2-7	TGCGCCAGCAGCTTGGGGACAAACGTTCGCTACGAGCAGTACTTC	CASSLGTNVRYEQYF